This T cell receptor beta chain emerged from a study of blood T cell repertoires in COVID-19. The age range of participants was about 18 to 100 years, with residence in around 22 US areas. Participants had their cohort set by participant-reported clinical history. This clone appeared a single time. Other DNA sequences from this sample encode an identical CDR3 as well. Under the authors' procedure: Researchers report that nucleated cell counts were estimated from reference gene primer amplification. Using immunoSEQ multiplex PCR, the repertoire was profiled, and TCRdb retains in-frame clones only, with some absent. V and J calls and clone size are given by that table; D and trimming were obtained from the DNA. The repertoire holds fewer than 400,000 clones, with 70% to 90% as singletons. The ends lost 5 bases at V and 4 bases at J; junction bases unmatched: 3. Germline V gives CDR1 LNHDA, CDR2 SQIVND (reference sequence). The CDR3 spans 15 residues.

The clonotype originates from a man aged 25 to 40 who had recovered from COVID-19. Sequenced sample: PBMCs or T cells enriched from blood (not recorded which). This chain links TRBV19 with TRBJ2-2; 11 bases are a match to TRBD1. CDR3 sequence reads: CASSSGTGGTGELFF. The CDR3 DNA follows: TGTGCCAGTAGTTCAGGGACAGGGGGCACCGGGGAGCTGTTTTTT.